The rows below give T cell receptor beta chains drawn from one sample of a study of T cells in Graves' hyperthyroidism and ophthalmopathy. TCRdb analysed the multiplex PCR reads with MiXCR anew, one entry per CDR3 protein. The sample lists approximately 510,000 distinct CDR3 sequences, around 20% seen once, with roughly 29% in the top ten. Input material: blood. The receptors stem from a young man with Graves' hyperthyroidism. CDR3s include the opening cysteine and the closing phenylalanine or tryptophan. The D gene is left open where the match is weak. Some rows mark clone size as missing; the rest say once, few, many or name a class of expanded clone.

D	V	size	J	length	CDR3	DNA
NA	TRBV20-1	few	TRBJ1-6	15	CSARDGAGANSPLHF	TGCAGTGCTAGAGATGGTGCAGGGGCGAATTCACCCCTCCACTTT
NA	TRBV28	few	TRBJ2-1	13	CASTLGGLDEQFF	TGTGCCAGCACACTAGGGGGACTCGATGAGCAGTTCTTC
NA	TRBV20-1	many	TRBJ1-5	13	CSASRQGDQPQHF	TGCAGTGCTAGTCGGCAGGGAGATCAGCCCCAGCATTTT
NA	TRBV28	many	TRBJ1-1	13	CASSLGAQTGAFF	TGTGCCAGCAGTTTAGGGGCACAGACTGGTGCTTTCTTT
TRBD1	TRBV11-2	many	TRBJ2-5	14	CASRRQGVMETQYF	TGTGCCAGCAGGCGACAGGGGGTGATGGAGACCCAGTACTTC
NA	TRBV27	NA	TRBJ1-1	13	CASSAHQNTEAFF	TGTGCCAGCAGTGCACATCAGAACACTGAAGCTTTCTTT
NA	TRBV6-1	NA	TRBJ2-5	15	CASSPLGGRQETQDF	TGTGCCAGCAGTCCTCTTGGGGGGCGTCAAGAGACCCAGGACTTC
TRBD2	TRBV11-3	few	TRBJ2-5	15	CASSPPAGGRETQYF	TGTGCCAGCAGCCCACCAGCGGGGGGGCGAGAGACCCAGTACTTC
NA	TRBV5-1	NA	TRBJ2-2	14	CASSLAKGAGELFF	TGCGCCAGCAGCTTGGCCAAGGGCGCCGGGGAGCTGTTTTTT
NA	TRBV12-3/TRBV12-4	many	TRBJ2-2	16	CASSPLTGSNTGELFF	TGTGCCAGCAGTCCACTGACAGGCTCGAACACCGGGGAGCTGTTTTTT
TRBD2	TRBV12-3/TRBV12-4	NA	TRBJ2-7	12	CASRLRGDEQYF	TGTGCCAGCAGGCTACGGGGGGACGAGCAGTACTTC
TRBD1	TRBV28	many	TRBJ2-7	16	CASISGQGAKGHEQYF	TGTGCCAGCATCAGTGGGCAGGGGGCAAAGGGACACGAGCAGTACTTC
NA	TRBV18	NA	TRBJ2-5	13	CASSIRGHETQYF	TGTGCCAGCTCCATACGGGGACATGAGACCCAGTACTTC
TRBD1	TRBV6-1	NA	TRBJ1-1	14	CANARDRGGTEAFF	TGTGCCAACGCTCGGGACAGGGGTGGCACTGAAGCTTTCTTT
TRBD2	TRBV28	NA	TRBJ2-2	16	CASSSFSGRGTGELFF	TGTGCCAGCAGTTCATTTAGCGGGAGGGGTACCGGGGAGCTGTTTTTT
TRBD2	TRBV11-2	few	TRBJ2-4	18	CASSPGLAGGLAKNIKYF	TGTGCCAGCAGTCCGGGACTAGCGGGAGGTTTAGCCAAAAACATTAAGTACTTC
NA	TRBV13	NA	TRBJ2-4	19	CASSVRSIGTLWGENIQYF	TGTGCCAGCAGCGTCCGGAGCATTGGGACACTTTGGGGGGAAAACATTCAGTACTTC
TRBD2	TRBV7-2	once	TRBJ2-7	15	CASSSRTSGTYEQYF	TGTGCCAGCAGCTCCCGGACTAGCGGAACCTACGAGCAGTACTTC
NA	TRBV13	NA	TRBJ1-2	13	CASSLERAPGYTF	TGTGCCAGCAGCTTAGAGAGGGCACCTGGCTACACCTTC
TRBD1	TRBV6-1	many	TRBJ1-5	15	CASSFWDRGDQPQHF	TGTGCCAGCAGCTTCTGGGACAGGGGAGATCAGCCCCAGCATTTT
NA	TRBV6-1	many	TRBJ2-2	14	CASSEALAPGELFF	TGTGCCAGCAGTGAAGCGCTAGCACCCGGGGAGCTGTTTTTT
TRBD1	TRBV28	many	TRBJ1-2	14	CASSQSQGAYGYTF	TGTGCCAGCAGCCAGTCCCAGGGGGCGTACGGCTACACCTTC
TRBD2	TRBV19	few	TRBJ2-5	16	CASSISGTSASETQYF	TGTGCCAGTAGTATCTCCGGGACTAGCGCATCAGAGACCCAGTACTTC
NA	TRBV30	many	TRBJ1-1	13	CAWSSPSDTEAFF	TGTGCCTGGAGTTCTCCGAGCGACACTGAAGCTTTCTTT